Listed below are T cell receptor beta chains from one sample, sequenced in a study of identical twins. TCRdb re-analysed the 5' RACE reads in MiXCR, keeping a single row per CDR3 protein. The table has some 900,000 distinct CDR3 sequences, 9% to 15% seen once. The same sample was also studied in work on yellow fever vaccine responses in identical twins.

Sequenced: PBMCs. All receptors come from a woman between 18 and 30 years old in good health. CDR3s include the opening cysteine and the closing phenylalanine or tryptophan. D genes are given only for firm matches. Rows may omit the clone size; those that give it use once, few, many or a size class.

CSARRPGLAGTGELFF	TGCAGTGCTAGAAGACCGGGACTAGCAGGCACCGGGGAGCTGTTTTTT	TRBV20-1	TRBD2	-	TRBJ2-2
CASSLAVYGGGYTF	TGCGCCAGCAGCTTGGCCGTCTACGGGGGAGGCTACACCTTC	TRBV5-1	-	many	TRBJ1-2
CASSLGGFGFHQPQHF	TGTGCCAGCAGCTTAGGGGGATTTGGGTTTCATCAGCCCCAGCATTTT	TRBV7-9	-	-	TRBJ1-5
CSAFDRLGQFF	TGCAGTGCCTTCGACAGGTTAGGGCAGTTCTTC	TRBV20-1	-	many	TRBJ2-1
CASSQTSGTGVNEQFF	TGCGCCAGCAGCCAAACATCCGGGACAGGGGTAAATGAGCAGTTCTTC	TRBV4-1	TRBD1	many	TRBJ2-1
CASSKPLGSAQHF	TGTGCCAGCAGCAAACCCCTGGGTTCGGCCCAGCATTTT	TRBV21-1	-	few	TRBJ1-5
CASSPQDLDTDTQYF	TGTGCCAGCAGCCCCCAGGACTTAGACACAGATACGCAGTATTTT	TRBV11-2	-	-	TRBJ2-3
CAISERTGDDEQYF	TGTGCCATCAGTGAGCGGACAGGGGATGACGAGCAGTACTTC	TRBV10-3	TRBD1	few	TRBJ2-7
CASSQWGNEQFF	TGTGCCAGCAGCCAGTGGGGCAATGAGCAGTTCTTC	TRBV4-2	-	-	TRBJ2-1
CASRPGHSSYEQYF	TGTGCCAGCAGACCGGGACACAGTTCCTACGAGCAGTACTTC	TRBV12-3/TRBV12-4	-	-	TRBJ2-7
CASSLAPTSGRAFLYEQFF	TGTGCCAGCAGCCTTGCCCCTACTAGCGGGAGGGCCTTTTTATATGAGCAGTTCTTC	TRBV3-1	TRBD2	few	TRBJ2-1
CASSQGDYSSYNEQFF	TGCGCCAGCAGCCAAGGAGACTACAGCTCCTACAATGAGCAGTTCTTC	TRBV5-1	-	-	TRBJ2-1
CASSQTRVGAGELFF	TGCGCCAGCAGCCAAACTAGGGTAGGGGCCGGGGAGCTGTTTTTT	TRBV4-1	-	few	TRBJ2-2
CASGLTRTAGNSPLHF	TGTGCTAGTGGTTTGACCAGGACCGCGGGGAATTCACCCCTCCACTTT	TRBV12-5	-	-	TRBJ1-6
CASSVVVQPNYGYTF	TGTGCCAGCAGCGTAGTGGTACAGCCTAACTATGGCTACACCTTC	TRBV9	-	-	TRBJ1-2
CSVLDFGLRSEQFF	TGCAGCGTCCTCGACTTCGGCTTGCGGAGTGAGCAGTTCTTC	TRBV29-1	-	many	TRBJ2-1
CASSQVWTEGYEQYF	TGTGCCAGCAGCCAAGTGTGGACAGAGGGGTACGAGCAGTACTTC	TRBV3-1	-	many	TRBJ2-7
CASSPSGVSDTQYF	TGTGCCAGCAGTCCTTCAGGGGTTTCAGATACGCAGTATTTT	TRBV12-3/TRBV12-4	-	-	TRBJ2-3
CASSLDGAGNEQFF	TGCGCCAGCAGCTTGGACGGTGCAGGGAATGAGCAGTTCTTC	TRBV5-1	-	-	TRBJ2-1
CAISEGTVTDTQYF	TGTGCCATCAGTGAGGGGACAGTAACAGATACGCAGTATTTT	TRBV10-3	TRBD1	few	TRBJ2-3
CAISASANEQFF	TGTGCCATCTCGGCGAGCGCCAATGAGCAGTTCTTC	TRBV10-3	-	few	TRBJ2-1
CASSPTRGQSRLTDTQYF	TGTGCCAGCAGCCCGACGAGGGGACAATCAAGACTCACAGATACGCAGTATTTT	TRBV11-1	-	-	TRBJ2-3
CASSTPSGGPNNEQFF	TGTGCCAGCAGTACCCCTAGCGGGGGGCCCAACAATGAGCAGTTCTTC	TRBV6-2/TRBV6-3	TRBD2	-	TRBJ2-1
CASSLAGGGVNNEQFF	TGTGCCAGCAGCTTAGCCGGCGGGGGGGTAAACAATGAGCAGTTCTTC	TRBV7-8	TRBD2	many	TRBJ2-1
CSARGLADYEQYF	TGCAGTGCTAGGGGTCTAGCGGACTACGAGCAGTACTTC	TRBV20-1	TRBD2	few	TRBJ2-7
CASSLARPQREGPYNEQFF	TGTGCCAGCAGCTTAGCGCGGCCCCAGCGGGAGGGTCCCTACAATGAGCAGTTCTTC	TRBV11-1	TRBD2	-	TRBJ2-1
CSARGLREGLAEQFF	TGCAGTGCTAGAGGTCTGCGGGAGGGCCTTGCTGAGCAGTTCTTC	TRBV20-1	TRBD2	few	TRBJ2-1
CASSSGPMDTEAFF	TGTGCCAGTAGCTCGGGGCCGATGGACACTGAAGCTTTCTTT	TRBV19	-	-	TRBJ1-1
CASSRQHEQFF	TGTGCCAGCAGCCGCCAGCATGAGCAGTTCTTC	TRBV3-1	-	many	TRBJ2-1
CASSFGGSETDTQYF	TGCGCCAGCAGCTTCGGAGGGAGCGAAACAGATACGCAGTATTTT	TRBV5-1	-	-	TRBJ2-3
CASSLVGTKETQYF	TGCGCCAGCAGCTTGGTAGGGACCAAAGAGACCCAGTACTTC	TRBV5-1	-	-	TRBJ2-5
CASRAGTSGIYEQYF	TGTGCCAGCAGAGCCGGGACTAGCGGGATTTACGAGCAGTACTTC	TRBV2	TRBD2	few	TRBJ2-7
CASSLAGASGSTDTQYF	TGTGCCAGCAGCTTAGCGGGGGCTAGCGGGAGCACAGATACGCAGTATTTT	TRBV7-2	TRBD2	-	TRBJ2-3